This TCR beta chain was identified during a study of blood T cell repertoires in COVID-19. The assay was immunoSEQ multiplex PCR, and TCRdb's table has in-frame clones only and misses some. The profile covers some 350,000 clones, with approximately 89% appearing a single time and approximately 5.3% taken by the ten largest. Recovered participants had two consecutive negative NP/OP PCR tests, healthcare professional clearance, or symptom resolution. The specimen sequenced was PBMCs or T cells enriched from blood (not recorded which). The receptor was isolated from a woman in her twenties or thirties who had recovered from COVID-19.

The CDR3 loop reads CASSLSFSEQYF. The CDR3 coding sequence is TGTGCCAGCAGCTTATCCTTTAGCGAGCAGTACTTC. V is TRBV11-2 and J is TRBJ2-7; D ambiguous. Germline CDR1 and CDR2: SGHAT and FQNNGV. V was shortened by 2 bases and J by 6 bases, with 8 bases between the two germline ends. The CDR3 has 12 residues.